The 8 T cell receptor beta chains given below trace back to one sample, sequenced in a study of blood T cells in healthy people across ages. Through a sample-barcoded 5' primer and a J-beta primer mix, a second PCR was run for about 7 to 12 cycles. TCRdb ran MiXCR on the 5' RACE reads and lists one entry per CDR3 protein. The table includes roughly 1,800,000 distinct CDR3 sequences, less than 50% detected once. The sample comprised blood. The origin of the receptors is a woman in her forties in good health.

V usage is TRBV6-5 and J usage is TRBJ2-7, with 9 positions matching TRBD1. Losses at the gene ends were 7 bases for V and 2 bases for J; bases not matched to a gene: 6. The CDR3 spans 14 residues. Germline-derived CDR1 and CDR2 are MNHEY and SVGAGI. As DNA, the CDR3 is TGTGCCAGCACGGATAGGGACAGGGCCTACGAGCAGTACTTC. It encodes CASTDRDRAYEQYF.

The J gene is TRBJ2-5, the V gene TRBV20-1, with TRBD2 matching 13 bases. The CDR3 covers 16 residues. With V trimmed by 3 bases and J by 0 bases, 4 bases remained unmatched. CDR1 DFQATT and CDR2 SNEGSKA come from the germline V gene (reference sequence). The CDR3 DNA reads TGCAGTGCTAGGGGACTAGCGGGGCAGTACCAAGAGACCCAGTACTTC. It codes for CSARGLAGQYQETQYF.

The chain combines TRBV6-2 or TRBV6-3 with TRBJ2-5, with D hard to call. CDR1 and CDR2 from the germline V gene are MNHEY and SVGEGT. Trimming shortened V by 2 bases and J by 12 bases, and 13 bases separated the two germline ends. This CDR3 region has 12 residues. Here the CDR3 DNA reads TGTGCCAGCAGTTACAGGCCCACCCGGGAGTACTTC. Translation: CASSYRPTREYF.

The chain employs TRBV20-1 and TRBJ2-3; D call uncertain. Germline V CDR1 and CDR2: DFQATT, SNEGSKA (reference sequence). There are 15 residues in the CDR3. V dropped 0 bases and J dropped 2 bases, with 12 bases sitting between them. The CDR3 here is CSARDYGGPTDTQYF. The CDR3 DNA sequence: TGCAGTGCTAGAGATTACGGCGGTCCCACAGATACGCAGTATTTT.

The chain uses TRBV5-5 and TRBJ1-2; TRBD1 aligns across 8 bases. The CDR3 has 17 amino acids. Germline V gene sequence: CDR1 SGHKS, CDR2 YYEKEE (reference sequence). J gave up 4 bases and V 0 bases, and 11 bases lay outside the gene matches. The CDR3 loop is CASSLALDRAIFYGYTF. DNA for the CDR3: TGTGCCAGCAGCTTGGCCTTGGACAGGGCGATATTCTATGGCTACACCTTC.

This clonotype was detected once. The rearrangement uses TRBV9 and TRBJ1-6, with TRBD1 matching 7 bases. With 4 bases clipped from V and 5 bases from J, the junction kept 6 bases outside the gene matches. Germline V lookup: CDR1 SGDLS, CDR2 YYNGEE. The CDR3 consists of 15 residues. The DNA of the CDR3 is TGTGCCAGCAGCAAAACAGGGGCCGATAATTCACCCCTCCACTTT. This gives the protein CASSKTGADNSPLHF.

The DNA for the CDR3 is TGTGCCAGCACGTATAGGGAGGCCTATGGCTACACCTTC. Translation: CASTYREAYGYTF. The rearrangement joins TRBV12-3 or TRBV12-4 to TRBJ1-2; no definite D call. This CDR3 contains 13 residues. V lost 7 bases and J 4 bases, leaving 13 bases between the germline ends.

The chain carries TRBV10-3 and TRBJ2-2; D is unclear. The CDR3 contains 11 residues. The ends were cut back, 10 bases at V and 5 bases at J, with 8 bases in the middle. CDR1 and CDR2 from the germline V gene are ENHRY and SYGVKD. Written as DNA, the CDR3 is TGTGCCACTGCGAGGACCGGGGAGCTGTTTTTT. Translating it yields CATARTGELFF.